The 30 T cell receptor beta chains reported below all come from one sample, sequenced in a study of blood T cell repertoires in COVID-19. Sequenced by immunoSEQ multiplex PCR; TCRdb stores in-frame clones only, minus some. Seen here are about 140,000 clones, 75% to 90% observed once, and the top ten hold roughly 4%. Material for sequencing was peripheral blood. These receptors were taken from a woman older than 75 with acute or convalescent COVID-19.

The rearrangement links TRBV9 to TRBJ2-5; TRBD2 might be the D (5 bases). Trimming cost V 0 bases and J 7 bases, with 7 bases left between them. The V gene's germline CDR1 is SGDLS and CDR2 YYNGEE. The CDR3 loop spans 12 amino acids. The CDR3 DNA sequence: TGTGCCAGCAGCGTAGATCGGGGGACCCAGTACTTC. Protein: CASSVDRGTQYF.

The chain uses TRBV5-4 and TRBJ2-1; 9 bases are a match to TRBD2. The ends lost 3 bases at V and 5 bases at J; junction bases unmatched: 9. Germline CDR1 and CDR2: SGHNT and YYREEE (reference sequence). The CDR3 has 16 residues. The CDR3 DNA reads as TGTGCCAGCAGCTCACCGACTAGCGGCTACCACAATGAGCAGTTCTTC. This encodes CASSSPTSGYHNEQFF.

This rearrangement joins TRBV27 to TRBJ2-2, with 11 bases identical to TRBD2. This CDR3 has 16 amino acids. Looked up from germline, CDR1 is MNHEY and CDR2 is SMNVEV (reference sequence). V lost 5 bases and J lost 2; bases outside the gene matches: 4. CDR3 in amino acids: CASSPSGGKNTGELFF. The CDR3, as DNA: TGTGCCAGCAGTCCTAGCGGGGGGAAAAACACCGGGGAGCTGTTTTTT.

The CDR3 spells CASSPGEQTSTDTQYF. The CDR3, as DNA: TGTGCCAGTAGTCCAGGGGAACAGACTAGCACAGATACGCAGTATTTT. This chain connects TRBV19 to TRBJ2-3; the D gene is possibly TRBD1 (6 bases). This CDR3 is 16 amino acids long. The germline V and J ends were trimmed by 5 bases and 0 bases, with 15 bases remaining between them. Germline CDR1 LNHDA, CDR2 SQIVND (reference sequence).

This clone was recorded only once. The rearrangement uses TRBV7-2 and TRBJ2-5, with TRBD2 as a possible D gene (5 bases). Germline CDR1 is SGHTA and CDR2 is FQGNSA. Trimming removed 0 bases from V and 2 bases from J, with 13 bases in between. The CDR3 has 16 amino acids. CDR3 in DNA: TGTGCCAGCAGCTTAGCGCAGAGGGTAGGGCAAGAGACCCAGTACTTC. This encodes CASSLAQRVGQETQYF.

The J gene is TRBJ1-1, the V gene TRBV5-8; 8 bases line up with TRBD1. Germline loops: CDR1 SGHTS, CDR2 YDEGEE. The V and J ends lost 0 bases and 7 bases, in that order; junction bases with no gene match: 2. The CDR3 runs to 13 residues. CDR3 bases: TGTGCCAGCAGCTTGGGGACAGGGTTTGAAGCTTTCTTT. This encodes CASSLGTGFEAFF.

V is TRBV20-1 and J is TRBJ2-2, with D possibly being TRBD2 (5 bases). The V end was cut by 3 bases, the J end by 4 bases, with 15 bases between. Germline-derived CDR1 and CDR2 are DFQATT and SNEGSKA (reference sequence). The CDR3 covers 15 residues. The CDR3 DNA is TGCAGTGCTAGTCTTGCCGGGGATCTCACCGGGGAGCTGTTTTTT. It translates to CSASLAGDLTGELFF.

The chain joins TRBV5-1 to TRBJ2-7; 8 bases fit TRBD1. The junction had 8 bases not matched to a gene; V was cut back by 4 bases and J by 2 bases. Germline V CDR1 and CDR2: SGHRS, YFSETQ. The CDR3 spans 15 residues. CDR3 in amino acids: CASSTRTGTTYEQYF. In DNA, the CDR3 is TGCGCCAGCAGCACCAGGACAGGGACCACCTACGAGCAGTACTTC.

The rearrangement links TRBV29-1 to TRBJ1-2, with 7 positions matching TRBD1. There are 13 residues in the CDR3. Germline V CDR1 and CDR2: SQVTM, ANQGSEA. The junction had 12 bases not matched to a gene; V was cut back by 6 bases and J by 8 bases. The CDR3 here is CSVTYRGRGGYTF. The CDR3 nucleotides are TGCAGCGTCACATACAGGGGACGTGGCGGCTACACCTTC.

The V and J genes are TRBV6-5 and TRBJ1-5; 7 bases are shared with TRBD1. CDR1 MNHEY and CDR2 SVGAGI come from the germline V gene. The CDR3 covers 15 residues. V lost 2 bases to trimming and J lost 2 bases; unmatched junction nucleotides: 3. CDR3 amino acids: CASSYTGEGNQPQHF. The CDR3 coding sequence is TGTGCCAGCAGTTACACAGGGGAAGGCAATCAGCCCCAGCATTTT.

CDR3 sequence reads: CASSSAGGGGNEQFF. CDR3 in DNA: TGTGCCAGCAGTTCTGCGGGGGGCGGGGGCAATGAGCAGTTCTTC. The chain carries TRBV27 and TRBJ2-1; 8 bases are a match to TRBD2. This CDR3 has 15 amino acids. V shed 4 bases and J 6 bases; nucleotides not matched to a gene: 8. The germline V gene encodes CDR1 MNHEY and CDR2 SMNVEV (reference sequence).

This sequence joins TRBV3-1 (or the pseudogene TRBV3-2) and TRBJ2-3; 8 bases fit TRBD2. With 5 bases clipped from V and 3 bases from J, the junction kept 13 bases outside the gene matches. Germline values: CDR1 LGHDT, CDR2 YNNKEL (reference sequence). The CDR3 is 17 residues long. The CDR3 region is CASSSNAVRGGTDTQYF. CDR3 nucleotide sequence: TGTGCCAGCAGCTCCAACGCGGTACGCGGGGGGACAGATACGCAGTATTTT.

The chain couples TRBV6-5 to TRBJ1-5; 9 bases align to TRBD1. V was pared by 8 bases and J by 8 bases, with 1 base of the junction left unmatched. This CDR3 is 11 amino acids long. Germline CDR1 reads MNHEY; CDR2 reads SVGAGI. The chain's CDR3 is CASRDREPQHF. CDR3 DNA sequence: TGTGCCAGCCGGGACAGGGAGCCCCAGCATTTT.

The chain joins TRBV4-2 to TRBJ2-5; D is perhaps TRBD2 (6 bases). With 1 base removed from V and 5 bases from J, the gap between germline ends came to 14 bases. The CDR3 is 15 residues long. Germline V gene sequence: CDR1 LGHNA, CDR2 YNFKEQ. The CDR3 is CASSQGLGGSETQYF. The CDR3 coding sequence is TGTGCCAGCAGCCAAGGACTTGGGGGGTCCGAGACCCAGTACTTC.

The rearrangement joins TRBV24-1 to TRBJ2-5; maybe TRBD1 (6 bases). The germline V and J ends were trimmed by 3 bases and 5 bases, with 12 bases remaining between them. The CDR3 contains 14 residues. CDR1 is KGHDR, CDR2 SFDVKD, per germline. The CDR3: CATSDPGGPETQYF. The CDR3, as DNA: TGTGCCACCAGTGATCCTGGGGGCCCGGAGACCCAGTACTTC.

The V gene is TRBV7-9, the J gene TRBJ1-5; D remains unclear. Germline CDR1 reads SEHNR; CDR2 reads FQNEAQ (reference sequence). Trimming stripped 5 bases from V and 7 bases from J, with 9 bases between. This CDR3 is 12 amino acids long. The CDR3 loop reads CASSEGPQPQHF. CDR3 in DNA: TGTGCCAGCAGCGAGGGCCCACAGCCCCAGCATTTT.

V gene TRBV18 combines with J gene TRBJ2-1; 9 bases are a match to TRBD1. The CDR3 is 16 residues long. J lost 6 bases, V lost 2 bases, and 8 bases had no gene match. Germline V gene data show CDR1 as KGHSH and CDR2 as LQKENI. The DNA of the CDR3 is TGTGCCAGCTCACCATATCGGGACAGGGAGATCAATGAGCAGTTCTTC. This encodes CASSPYRDREINEQFF.

There are a few counts of this clone. The chain combines TRBV19 with TRBJ1-2, with 12 bases lining up with TRBD1. Germline CDR1 LNHDA, CDR2 SQIVND (reference sequence). The CDR3 has 16 amino acids. V trimming: 8 bases; J trimming: 7 bases; junction bases outside the gene matches: 14. The CDR3 is CASGARDRGRVGGYTF. For the CDR3, the DNA is TGTGCCAGTGGAGCCCGGGACAGGGGGCGAGTCGGTGGCTACACCTTC.

The chain couples TRBV19 to TRBJ2-1; 12 positions agree with TRBD2. Per germline, CDR1 LNHDA and CDR2 SQIVND (reference sequence). The CDR3 has 16 amino acids. V lost 5 bases to trimming and J lost 5 bases; unmatched junction nucleotides: 7. This chain's CDR3 is CASSRLAGGDNNEQFF. The CDR3, as DNA: TGTGCCAGTAGTCGCCTAGCGGGGGGGGATAACAATGAGCAGTTCTTC.

The chain couples TRBV30 to TRBJ1-5; D possibly corresponds to TRBD1 (5 bases). CDR3 length equals 13 residues. The ends were cut back, 2 bases at V and 5 bases at J, with 10 bases in the middle. CDR1 and CDR2 (germline): GTSNPN, SVGIG (reference sequence). The CDR3 DNA is TGTGCCTGGAGTCTAAGGGGCGATCAGCCCCAGCATTTT. It codes for CAWSLRGDQPQHF.

This clone occurred a few times. This chain connects TRBV7-3 to TRBJ1-1, with D maybe TRBD1 (5 bases). The CDR3 runs to 13 residues. V lost 4 bases, J lost 4 bases, and 10 bases lay in between. Looked up from germline, CDR1 is SGHTA and CDR2 is FQGTGA. CDR3: CASSSRVLTEAFF. DNA for the CDR3: TGTGCCAGCAGCTCCAGGGTACTCACTGAAGCTTTCTTT. Using reference TRBV7-3 and TRBJ1-1 for the parts outside the CDR3, the full variable domain is GAGVSQTPSNKVTEKGKYVELRCDPISGHTALYWYRQSLGQGPEFLIYFQGTGAADDSGLPNDRFFAVRPEGSVSTLKIQRTERGDSAVYLCASSSRVLTEAFFGQGTRLTVV.

The gene calls are TRBV19 and TRBJ1-2; D might be TRBD1 (5 bases). The V gene lost 7 bases and the J gene lost 6 bases, with 15 bases spanning the gap. Per germline, CDR1 LNHDA and CDR2 SQIVND (reference sequence). CDR3 length equals 13 residues. CDR3: CASTRRGGNGYTF. The CDR3 DNA reads as TGTGCCAGTACCCGGCGGGGGGGGAATGGCTACACCTTC. The full variable domain, rest sourced from reference TRBV19 and TRBJ1-2, is DGGITQSPKYLFRKEGQNVTLSCEQNLNHDAMYWYRQDPGQGLRLIYYSQIVNDFQKGDIAEGYSVSREKKESFPLTVTSAQKNPTAFYLCASTRRGGNGYTFGSGTRLTVV.

The chain employs TRBV2 and TRBJ1-2, with 8 bases fitting TRBD1. Per the germline V gene, CDR1 is SNHLY and CDR2 is FYNNEI. After removal of 5 bases from V and 3 bases from J, the junction contained 5 bases not matched to a gene. This CDR3 has 14 residues. CDR3 region: CASSRLGQDYGYTF. The CDR3, as DNA: TGTGCCAGCAGTAGGTTGGGACAGGACTATGGCTACACCTTC.

V usage is TRBV5-4 and J usage is TRBJ1-1, with 7 bases lining up with TRBD1. Trimming removed 3 bases from V and 4 bases from J; junction bases left unmatched: 9. Germline CDR1 SGHNT, CDR2 YYREEE (reference sequence). The CDR3 has 15 residues. The CDR3 loop is CASSYPGQMGTEAFF. Written as DNA, the CDR3 is TGTGCCAGCAGCTACCCGGGACAGATGGGCACTGAAGCTTTCTTT.

The chain links TRBV28 to TRBJ1-5; tentative D call: TRBD1 (5 bases). V lost 6 bases and J lost 1, with 10 bases in between. Germline assignment: CDR1 MDHEN and CDR2 SYDVKM. The CDR3 length is 14 residues. The CDR3 region has the DNA TGTGCCAGCAGATCCAGGGTGAGCAATCAGCCCCAGCATTTT. It translates to CASRSRVSNQPQHF. The complete variable domain, with remaining parts taken from reference TRBV28 and TRBJ1-5, reads DVKVTQSSRYLVKRTGEKVFLECVQDMDHENMFWYRQDPGLGLRLIYFSYDVKMKEKGDIPEGYSVSREKKERFSLILESASTNQTSMYLCASRSRVSNQPQHFGDGTRLSIL.

V is TRBV19 and J is TRBJ1-1, with 9 bases fitting TRBD1. Trimming took 7 bases from V and 1 from J; bases not matched to a gene: 10. This CDR3 spans 16 amino acids. Germline CDR1 is LNHDA and CDR2 is SQIVND (reference sequence). The DNA of the CDR3 is TGTGCCAGTAATTGGAGGACAGGGGCTGGGAACACTGAAGCTTTCTTT. Translation: CASNWRTGAGNTEAFF.

This chain links TRBV3-1 (or the pseudogene TRBV3-2) with TRBJ2-2, with D possibly being TRBD2 (6 bases). Trimming cost V 4 bases and J 1 base, with 10 bases left between them. The CDR3 has 15 amino acids. Germline CDR1 and CDR2: LGHDT and YNNKEL (reference sequence). The CDR3 DNA reads as TGTGCCAGCAGCCGGAGAGCGGGGAACACCGGGGAGCTGTTTTTT. Protein product: CASSRRAGNTGELFF.

This chain joins TRBV6-6 and TRBJ1-2; no reliable D call. Germline lookup yields CDR1 MNHNY and CDR2 SVGAGI (reference sequence). V dropped 5 bases and J dropped 2 bases, with 6 bases sitting between them. The CDR3 covers 12 residues. The CDR3, as DNA: TGTGCCAGCAGTGCAGTAAACTATGGCTACACCTTC. Encoded protein: CASSAVNYGYTF.

The genes are TRBV9 and TRBJ2-1; TRBD2 aligns across 11 bases. V was clipped by 4 bases and J by 3 bases; unmatched bases: 6. Germline CDR1 SGDLS, CDR2 YYNGEE. The CDR3 spans 16 residues. CDR3 region: CASSSRGLADYNEQFF. CDR3 coding DNA: TGTGCCAGCAGCTCCCGGGGACTAGCGGACTACAATGAGCAGTTCTTC.

The V and J genes are TRBV7-9 and TRBJ2-7; possibly TRBD1 for D (5 bases). The germline V gene encodes CDR1 SEHNR and CDR2 FQNEAQ (reference sequence). Trimming cost V 4 bases and J 1 base, with 17 bases left between them. The CDR3 covers 16 residues. The CDR3 DNA follows: TGTGCCAGCAGCTCACCCCCCCAGGGTGCGTCCTACGAGCAGTACTTC. This translates into CASSSPPQGASYEQYF. Filled out from reference TRBV7-9 and TRBJ2-7, the complete variable domain reads DTGVSQNPRHKITKRGQNVTFRCDPISEHNRLYWYRQTLGQGPEFLTYFQNEAQLEKSRLLSDRFSAERPKGSFSTLEIQRTEQGDSAMYLCASSSPPQGASYEQYFGPGTRLTVT.